Below, 18 T cell receptor beta chains from the same sample are listed, as sequenced in a study of T cell responses to AZD1222 COVID-19 vaccine. Assay: immunoSEQ multiplex PCR; the TCRdb copy retains only in-frame clones and omits some. The sample consists of tens of thousands of clones, roughly 87% of them appearing once. The material was peripheral blood, obtained on day 0 of AZD1222 vaccination. These TCRs come from an adult in good health.

The CDR3 DNA reads as TGTGCCAGCAGTGGGGACAGGGGGGGCTATGGCTACACCTTC. It is translated as CASSGDRGGYGYTF. This sequence joins TRBV9 and TRBJ1-2; 11 nucleotides line up with TRBD1. This CDR3 spans 14 amino acids. Per the germline V gene, CDR1 is SGDLS and CDR2 is YYNGEE. The V and J ends lost 5 bases and 4 bases, in that order; junction bases with no gene match: 4.

The chain has TRBV6-2 or TRBV6-3 and TRBJ1-1, with D unresolved. The CDR3 is 13 amino acids. The ends were cut back, 2 bases at V and 5 bases at J, with 9 bases in the middle. The germline V gene encodes CDR1 MNHEY and CDR2 SVGEGT. The CDR3 loop reads CASSYVPTTEAFF. The DNA of the CDR3 is TGTGCCAGCAGTTACGTCCCCACTACTGAAGCTTTCTTT.

This chain connects TRBV7-2 to TRBJ2-5; D may be TRBD2 (6 bases). Trimming stripped 3 bases from V and 2 bases from J, with 10 bases between. Germline lookup yields CDR1 SGHTA and CDR2 FQGNSA. The CDR3 spans 14 residues. CDR3 nucleotide sequence: TGTGCCAGCAGCTTGGCGGGAAGGCAAGAGACCCAGTACTTC. The encoded protein is CASSLAGRQETQYF.

The chain is built from TRBV5-5 and TRBJ1-2; D gene ambiguous. Trimming removed 4 bases from V and 3 bases from J, with 7 bases in between. The germline V gene encodes CDR1 SGHKS and CDR2 YYEKEE (reference sequence). This CDR3 has 12 amino acids. CDR3 protein: CASSPSYYGYTF. The CDR3 DNA is TGTGCCAGCAGCCCTAGTTACTATGGCTACACCTTC.

With regard to this clone: One end of the junction fails to match germline, which may point to a read error. The chain couples TRBV3-1 (or the pseudogene TRBV3-2) to TRBJ1-1; possible D gene TRBD1, 6 bases. This CDR3 has 12 amino acids. In germline, CDR1 is LGHDT, CDR2 YNNKEL (reference sequence). The chain's CDR3 is CASSRIGGGVTF. The CDR3 nucleotides read TGTGCCAGCAGCCGGATCGGGGGGGGCGTTACCTTT.

The rearrangement joins TRBV19 to TRBJ2-1; 11 bases line up with TRBD1. The V and J ends lost 8 bases and 9 bases, in that order; junction bases with no gene match: 9. The CDR3 has 14 residues. Germline V lookup: CDR1 LNHDA, CDR2 SQIVND (reference sequence). The CDR3 protein is CASSHRTGGVEQFF. The CDR3 coding sequence is TGTGCCAGTTCTCACAGGACAGGGGGCGTTGAGCAGTTCTTC.

The J gene is TRBJ2-7, the V gene TRBV6-5, with unresolved D. V shed 7 bases and J shed 5 bases, with 21 bases lying between them. The CDR3 consists of 15 residues. Germline-derived CDR1 and CDR2 are MNHEY and SVGAGI. The DNA of the CDR3 is TGTGCCAGCAAGATCGCAGCCTCTTCTGGGAACGAGCAGTACTTC. As protein: CASKIAASSGNEQYF.

CDR3 residues: CASSQDLSVGQYNEKLFF. CDR3 in DNA: TGTGCCAGCAGCCAAGATCTCAGCGTTGGACAGTATAATGAAAAACTGTTTTTT. The J gene is TRBJ1-4, the V gene TRBV3-1 (or the pseudogene TRBV3-2); weak D call: TRBD1 (6 bases). V lost 0 bases and J lost 4, with 18 bases in between. Germline lookup yields CDR1 LGHDT and CDR2 YNNKEL (reference sequence). The CDR3 has 18 residues.

A remark on this clone: One end of the junction varies from germline; a read error may be responsible. The CDR3 DNA sequence: TGTGCCAGCAGCTTAGGTCGGAACACCGAAGCTTTCTTT. The encoded protein is CASSLGRNTEAFF. The chain has TRBV11-3 and TRBJ1-1; D unresolved. This CDR3 spans 13 amino acids. Germline values: CDR1 SGHNT, CDR2 YENEEA.

The gene calls are TRBV5-8 and TRBJ2-2, with a tentative D call TRBD1 (5 bases). V shed 1 base and J shed 5 bases, with 15 bases lying between them. This CDR3 is built from 16 residues. In germline, CDR1 is SGHTS, CDR2 YDEGEE. The DNA of the CDR3 is TGTGCCAGCAGCTTGCTGGATGGGGCGTGGACCGGGGAGCTGTTTTTT. This gives the protein CASSLLDGAWTGELFF.

The chain has TRBV4-1 and TRBJ1-6; perhaps TRBD1 as D (6 bases). CDR3 length: 16 residues. Germline CDR1 and CDR2: MGHRA and YSYEKL. The ends were cut back, 0 bases at V and 10 bases at J, with 16 bases in the middle. CDR3 coding DNA: TGCGCCAGCAGCCAAGAGACAGCCTCTAGGGGGTCACCCCTCCACTTT. Protein sequence: CASSQETASRGSPLHF.

The chain uses TRBV10-3 and TRBJ2-3, with D maybe TRBD1 (6 bases). This CDR3 comprises 15 residues. Germline-derived CDR1 and CDR2 are ENHRY and SYGVKD. Trimming removed 6 bases at V and 4 bases at J, with 17 bases between. Here the CDR3 reads CAISSTGEGSDTQYF. The CDR3 DNA reads TGTGCCATCAGCTCGACAGGAGAGGGTTCAGATACGCAGTATTTT.

This chain connects TRBV30 to TRBJ1-1, with D uncertain. The ends were cut back, 4 bases at V and 3 bases at J, with 15 bases in the middle. This CDR3 spans 14 amino acids. Germline V gene sequence: CDR1 GTSNPN, CDR2 SVGIG (reference sequence). This CDR3 is CAWNQYPGDTEAFF. The CDR3 DNA is TGTGCCTGGAACCAATACCCGGGCGACACTGAAGCTTTCTTT.

The chain uses TRBV20-1 and TRBJ2-3, with 10 nucleotides matching TRBD2. V gave up 3 bases and J gave up 4 bases; unmatched junction bases: 10. CDR3 length equals 16 residues. Looked up from germline, CDR1 is DFQATT and CDR2 is SNEGSKA (reference sequence). For the CDR3, the DNA is TGCAGTGCTAGTCCCCCAATCGGACTAGCGGCAGATACGCAGTATTTT. Its protein is CSASPPIGLAADTQYF.

The rearrangement joins TRBV5-1 to TRBJ2-3, with 12 bases fitting TRBD2. This CDR3 has 16 amino acids. Germline V gene sequence: CDR1 SGHRS, CDR2 YFSETQ. V gave up 5 bases and J gave up 3 bases; unmatched junction bases: 7. CDR3 coding DNA: TGCGCCAGCAGTAGGTCTAGCGGGGGGGTGACAGATACGCAGTATTTT. Translating gives CASSRSSGGVTDTQYF.

The gene calls are TRBV6-6 and TRBJ2-2; the D is unclear. The V gene lost 6 bases and the J gene lost 10 bases, with 9 bases spanning the gap. Germline V gives CDR1 MNHNY, CDR2 SVGAGI (reference sequence). The CDR3 loop spans 11 amino acids. The CDR3 region is CASSLQSELFF. CDR3 in DNA: TGTGCCAGCAGCTTGCAGTCGGAGCTGTTTTTT.

This chain links TRBV5-1 with TRBJ2-7; 7 nucleotides match TRBD1. CDR1 is SGHRS, CDR2 YFSETQ, per germline. CDR3 length equals 14 residues. V trimming: 0 bases; J trimming: 3 bases; junction bases outside the gene matches: 3. The CDR3 is CASSLAAGGYEQYF. The DNA of the CDR3 is TGCGCCAGCAGCTTGGCCGCAGGGGGCTACGAGCAGTACTTC.

The gene calls are TRBV3-1 (or the pseudogene TRBV3-2) and TRBJ1-5; the D gene is possibly TRBD1 (6 bases). Trimming cost V 3 bases and J 6 bases, with 15 bases left between them. The CDR3 is 15 amino acids. Germline V gives CDR1 LGHDT, CDR2 YNNKEL (reference sequence). The CDR3 sequence: CASSQDARGGQPQHF. In DNA, the CDR3 is TGTGCCAGCAGCCAGGACGCCAGGGGAGGTCAGCCCCAGCATTTT.